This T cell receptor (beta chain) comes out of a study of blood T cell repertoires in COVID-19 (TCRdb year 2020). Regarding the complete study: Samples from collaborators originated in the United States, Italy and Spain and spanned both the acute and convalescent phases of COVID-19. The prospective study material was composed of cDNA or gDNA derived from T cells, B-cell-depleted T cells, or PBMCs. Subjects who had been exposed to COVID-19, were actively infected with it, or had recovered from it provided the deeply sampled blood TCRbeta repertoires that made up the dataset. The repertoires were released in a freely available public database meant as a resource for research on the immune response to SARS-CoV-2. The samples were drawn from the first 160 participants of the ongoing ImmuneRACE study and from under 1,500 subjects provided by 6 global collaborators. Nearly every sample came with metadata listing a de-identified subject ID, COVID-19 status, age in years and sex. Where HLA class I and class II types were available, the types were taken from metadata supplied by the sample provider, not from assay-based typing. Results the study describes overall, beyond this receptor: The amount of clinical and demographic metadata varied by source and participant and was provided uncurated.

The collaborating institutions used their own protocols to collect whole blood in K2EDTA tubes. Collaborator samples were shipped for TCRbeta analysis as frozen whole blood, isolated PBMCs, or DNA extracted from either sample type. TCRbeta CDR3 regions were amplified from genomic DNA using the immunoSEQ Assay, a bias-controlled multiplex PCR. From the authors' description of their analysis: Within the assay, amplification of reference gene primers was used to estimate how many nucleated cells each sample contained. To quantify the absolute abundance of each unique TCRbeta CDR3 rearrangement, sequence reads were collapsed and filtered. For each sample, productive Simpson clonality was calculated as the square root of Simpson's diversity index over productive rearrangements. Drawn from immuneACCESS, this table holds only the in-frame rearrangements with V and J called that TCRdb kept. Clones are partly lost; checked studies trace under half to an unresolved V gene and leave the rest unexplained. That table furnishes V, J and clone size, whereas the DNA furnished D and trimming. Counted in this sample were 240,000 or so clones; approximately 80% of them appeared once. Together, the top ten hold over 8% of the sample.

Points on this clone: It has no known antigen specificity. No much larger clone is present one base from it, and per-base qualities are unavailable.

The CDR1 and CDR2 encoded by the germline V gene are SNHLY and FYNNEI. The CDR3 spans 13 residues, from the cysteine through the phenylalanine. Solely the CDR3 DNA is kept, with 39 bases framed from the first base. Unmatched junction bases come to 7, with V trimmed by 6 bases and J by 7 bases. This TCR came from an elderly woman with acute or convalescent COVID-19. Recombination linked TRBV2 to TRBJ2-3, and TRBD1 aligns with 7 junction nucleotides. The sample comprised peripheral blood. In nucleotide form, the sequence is TGTGCCAGCAGGGGACAGTGGACTCATACGCAGTATTTT. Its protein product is CASRGQWTHTQYF.